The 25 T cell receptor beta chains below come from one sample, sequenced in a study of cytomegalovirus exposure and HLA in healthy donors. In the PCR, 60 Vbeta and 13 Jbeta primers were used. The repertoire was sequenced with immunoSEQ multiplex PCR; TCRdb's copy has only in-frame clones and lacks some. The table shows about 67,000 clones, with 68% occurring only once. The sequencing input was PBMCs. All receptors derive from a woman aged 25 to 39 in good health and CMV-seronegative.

The CDR3 loop is CAWSDRNQPQHF. CDR3 sequence (DNA): TGTGCCTGGAGTGATAGAAATCAGCCCCAGCATTTT. The chain couples TRBV30 to TRBJ1-5; no firm D call. Per germline, CDR1 GTSNPN and CDR2 SVGIG (reference sequence). The V end lost 1 base, the J end lost 4 bases, and 5 bases lay between the germline ends. This CDR3 is built from 12 residues. Full variable domain (rest looked up from reference TRBV30 and TRBJ1-5): SQTIHQWPATLVQPVGSPLSLECTVEGTSNPNLYWYRQAAGRGLQLLFYSVGIGQISSEVPQNLSASRPQDRQFILSSKKLLLSDSGFYLCAWSDRNQPQHFGDGTRLSIL.

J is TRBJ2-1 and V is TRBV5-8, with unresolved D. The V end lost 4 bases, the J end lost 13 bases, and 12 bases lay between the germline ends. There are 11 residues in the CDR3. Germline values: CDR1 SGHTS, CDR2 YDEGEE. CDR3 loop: CASSGRQIQFF. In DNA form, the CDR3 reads TGTGCCAGCAGCGGCCGCCAGATCCAGTTCTTC.

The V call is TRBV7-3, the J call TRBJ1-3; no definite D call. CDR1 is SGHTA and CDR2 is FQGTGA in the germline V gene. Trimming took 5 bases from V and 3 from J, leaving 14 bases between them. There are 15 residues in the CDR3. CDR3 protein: CASSPSGGYGNTIYF. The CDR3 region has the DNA TGTGCCAGCAGCCCCTCGGGAGGGTATGGAAACACCATATATTTT.

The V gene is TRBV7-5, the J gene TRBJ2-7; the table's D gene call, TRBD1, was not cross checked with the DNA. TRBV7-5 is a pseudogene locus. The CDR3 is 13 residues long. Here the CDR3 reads CARTRTGVYEQYF. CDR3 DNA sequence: TGTGCCAGAACTAGGACAGGGGTCTACGAGCAGTACTTC.

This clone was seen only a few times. CDR3 region: CASSLGEGRGYAFF. CDR3 bases: TGCGCCAGCAGCTTAGGTGAGGGCAGGGGCTACGCTTTCTTT. The chain couples TRBV5-1 to TRBJ1-1; a possible D gene is TRBD1 (6 bases). With 2 bases removed from V and 11 bases from J, the gap between germline ends came to 19 bases. CDR3 length equals 14 residues. The germline gives CDR1 SGHRS, CDR2 YFSETQ.

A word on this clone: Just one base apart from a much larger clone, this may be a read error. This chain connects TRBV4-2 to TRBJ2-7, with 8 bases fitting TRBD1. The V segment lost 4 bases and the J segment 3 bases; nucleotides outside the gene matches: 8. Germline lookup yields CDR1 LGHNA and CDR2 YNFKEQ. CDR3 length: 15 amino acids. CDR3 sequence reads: CASSPTDRGGYEQYF. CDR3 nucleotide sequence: TGTGCCAGCAGCCCGACCGACAGGGGAGGCTACGAGCAGTACTTC.

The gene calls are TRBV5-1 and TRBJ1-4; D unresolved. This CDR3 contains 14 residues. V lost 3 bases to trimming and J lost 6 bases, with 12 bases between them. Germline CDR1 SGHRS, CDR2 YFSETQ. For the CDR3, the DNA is TGCGCCAGCAGCTCCGGTCTAGAATATGAAAAACTGTTTTTT. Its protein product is CASSSGLEYEKLFF. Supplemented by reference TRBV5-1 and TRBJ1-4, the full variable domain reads KAGVTQTPRYLIKTRGQQVTLSCSPISGHRSVSWYQQTPGQGLQFLFEYFSETQRNKGNFPGRFSGRQFSNSRSEMNVSTLELGDSALYLCASSSGLEYEKLFFGSGTQLSVL.

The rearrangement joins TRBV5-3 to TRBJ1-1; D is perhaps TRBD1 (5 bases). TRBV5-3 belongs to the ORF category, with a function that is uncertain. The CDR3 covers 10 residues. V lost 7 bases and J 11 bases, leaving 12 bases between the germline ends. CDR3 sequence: CARDGGDAFF. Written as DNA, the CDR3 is TGTGCCAGAGATGGAGGGGATGCTTTCTTT.

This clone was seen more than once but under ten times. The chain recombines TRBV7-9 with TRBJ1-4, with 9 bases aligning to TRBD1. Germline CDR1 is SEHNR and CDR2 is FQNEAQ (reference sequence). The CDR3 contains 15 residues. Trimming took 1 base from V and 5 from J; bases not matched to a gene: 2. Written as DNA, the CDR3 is TGTGCCAGCAGCTTAGAAGGACAGGGGAATGAAAAACTGTTTTTT. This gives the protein CASSLEGQGNEKLFF. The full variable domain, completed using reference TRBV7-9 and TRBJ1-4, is DTGVSQNPRHKITKRGQNVTFRCDPISEHNRLYWYRQTLGQGPEFLTYFQNEAQLEKSRLLSDRFSAERPKGSFSTLEIQRTEQGDSAMYLCASSLEGQGNEKLFFGSGTQLSVL.

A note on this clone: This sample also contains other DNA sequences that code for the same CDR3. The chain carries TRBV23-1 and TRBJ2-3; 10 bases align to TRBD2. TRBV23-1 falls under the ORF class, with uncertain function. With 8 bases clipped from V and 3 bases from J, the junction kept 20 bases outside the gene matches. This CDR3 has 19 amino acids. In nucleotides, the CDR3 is TGCGCCAGCTCTCCTGCTAGCGGGGGCCTACCCCCTCGTACAGATACGCAGTATTTT. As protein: CASSPASGGLPPRTDTQYF.

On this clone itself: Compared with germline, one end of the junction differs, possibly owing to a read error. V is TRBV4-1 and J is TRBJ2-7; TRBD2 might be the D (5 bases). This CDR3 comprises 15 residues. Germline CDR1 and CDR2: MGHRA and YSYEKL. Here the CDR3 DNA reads TGTGCCAGCAGCCAAGGAAGCGGACCCGTCTACGAGCAGTACTTC. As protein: CASSQGSGPVYEQYF.

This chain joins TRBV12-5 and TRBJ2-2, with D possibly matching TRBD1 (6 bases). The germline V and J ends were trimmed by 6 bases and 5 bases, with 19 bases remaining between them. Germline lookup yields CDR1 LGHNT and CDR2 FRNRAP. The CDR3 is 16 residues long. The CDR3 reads CASGPGTPGLTGELFF. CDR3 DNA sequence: TGTGCTAGTGGACCTGGGACACCAGGTTTAACCGGGGAGCTGTTTTTT.

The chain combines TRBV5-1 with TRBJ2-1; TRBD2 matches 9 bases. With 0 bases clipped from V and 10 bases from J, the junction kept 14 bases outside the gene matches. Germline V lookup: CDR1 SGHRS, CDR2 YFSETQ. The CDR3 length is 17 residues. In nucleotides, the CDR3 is TGCGCCAGCAGCTTGGGGGTTAGCGGGGGCTTCTTAGGGGAGCAGTTCTTC. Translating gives CASSLGVSGGFLGEQFF. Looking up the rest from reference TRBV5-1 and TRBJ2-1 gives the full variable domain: KAGVTQTPRYLIKTRGQQVTLSCSPISGHRSVSWYQQTPGQGLQFLFEYFSETQRNKGNFPGRFSGRQFSNSRSEMNVSTLELGDSALYLCASSLGVSGGFLGEQFFGPGTRLTVL.

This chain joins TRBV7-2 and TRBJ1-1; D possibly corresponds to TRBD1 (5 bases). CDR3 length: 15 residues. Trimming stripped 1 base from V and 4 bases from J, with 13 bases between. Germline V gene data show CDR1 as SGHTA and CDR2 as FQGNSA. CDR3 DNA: TGTGCCAGCAGCTTAGTGAGCGGGGGAGGCACTGAAGCTTTCTTT. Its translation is CASSLVSGGGTEAFF. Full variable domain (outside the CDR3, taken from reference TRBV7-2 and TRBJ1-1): GAGVSQSPSNKVTEKGKDVELRCDPISGHTALYWYRQSLGQGLEFLIYFQGNSAPDKSGLPSDRFSAERTGGSVSTLTIQRTQQEDSAVYLCASSLVSGGGTEAFFGQGTRLTVV.

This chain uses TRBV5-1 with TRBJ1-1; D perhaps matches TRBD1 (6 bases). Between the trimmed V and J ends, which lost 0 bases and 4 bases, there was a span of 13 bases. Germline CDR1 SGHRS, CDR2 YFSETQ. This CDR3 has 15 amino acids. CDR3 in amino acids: CASSLEAGAGTEAFF. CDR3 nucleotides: TGCGCCAGCAGCTTGGAAGCGGGGGCGGGCACTGAAGCTTTCTTT.

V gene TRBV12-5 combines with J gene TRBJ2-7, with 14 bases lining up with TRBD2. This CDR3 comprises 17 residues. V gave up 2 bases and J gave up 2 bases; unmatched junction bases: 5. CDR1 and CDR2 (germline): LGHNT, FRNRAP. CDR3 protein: CASGLPGLAGGTYEQYF. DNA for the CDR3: TGTGCTAGTGGTTTGCCCGGACTAGCGGGGGGAACCTACGAGCAGTACTTC.

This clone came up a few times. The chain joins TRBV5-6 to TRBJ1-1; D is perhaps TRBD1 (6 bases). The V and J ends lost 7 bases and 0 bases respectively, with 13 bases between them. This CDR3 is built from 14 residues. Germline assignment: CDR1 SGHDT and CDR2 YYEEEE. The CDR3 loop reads CASGGSFVNTEAFF. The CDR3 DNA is TGTGCCAGCGGGGGCAGCTTCGTGAACACTGAAGCTTTCTTT.

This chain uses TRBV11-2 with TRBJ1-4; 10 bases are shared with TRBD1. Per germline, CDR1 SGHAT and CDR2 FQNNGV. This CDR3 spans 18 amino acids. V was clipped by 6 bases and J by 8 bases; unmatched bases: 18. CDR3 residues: CASSRVGQGVFRFEKLFF. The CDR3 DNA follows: TGTGCCAGCAGTCGAGTTGGACAGGGGGTTTTTCGGTTCGAAAAACTGTTTTTT. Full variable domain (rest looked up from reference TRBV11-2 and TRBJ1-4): EAGVAQSPRYKIIEKRQSVAFWCNPISGHATLYWYQQILGQGPKLLIQFQNNGVVDDSQLPKDRFSAERLKGVDSTLKIQPAKLEDSAVYLCASSRVGQGVFRFEKLFFGSGTQLSVL.

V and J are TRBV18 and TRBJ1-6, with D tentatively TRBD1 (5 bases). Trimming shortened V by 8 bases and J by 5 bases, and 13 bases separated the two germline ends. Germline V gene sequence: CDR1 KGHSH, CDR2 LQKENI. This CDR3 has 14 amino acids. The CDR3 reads CASAPGGDNSPLHF. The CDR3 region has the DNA TGTGCCAGCGCCCCTGGGGGGGATAATTCACCCCTCCACTTT.

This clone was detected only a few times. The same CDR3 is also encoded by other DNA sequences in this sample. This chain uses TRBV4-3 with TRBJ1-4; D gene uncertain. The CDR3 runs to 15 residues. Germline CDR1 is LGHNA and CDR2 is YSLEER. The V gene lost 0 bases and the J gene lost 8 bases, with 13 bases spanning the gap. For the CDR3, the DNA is TGCGCCAGCAGCCAAGAGGAGGGTCTATGGGAAAAACTGTTTTTT. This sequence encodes CASSQEEGLWEKLFF.

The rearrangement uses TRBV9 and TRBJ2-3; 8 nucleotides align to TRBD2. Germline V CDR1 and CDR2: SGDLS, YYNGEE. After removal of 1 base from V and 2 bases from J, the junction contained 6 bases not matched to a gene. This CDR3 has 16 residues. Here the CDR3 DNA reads TGTGCCAGCAGCGTAAGAAGCGGGGGAGCCACAGATACGCAGTATTTT. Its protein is CASSVRSGGATDTQYF.

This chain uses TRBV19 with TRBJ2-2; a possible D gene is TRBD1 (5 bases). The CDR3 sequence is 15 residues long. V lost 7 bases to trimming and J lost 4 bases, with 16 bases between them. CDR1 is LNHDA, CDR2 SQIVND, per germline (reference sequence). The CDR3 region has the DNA TGTGCCAGTACCTCAACAGGTTGGGGCACCGGGGAGCTGTTTTTT. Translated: CASTSTGWGTGELFF.

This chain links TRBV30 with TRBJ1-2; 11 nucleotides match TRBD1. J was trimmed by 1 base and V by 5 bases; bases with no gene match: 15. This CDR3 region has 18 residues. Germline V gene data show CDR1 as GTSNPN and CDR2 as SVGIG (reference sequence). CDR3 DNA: TGTGCCTGGGTTTGGACAGGGGGCGCCAATAGATTTAACTATGGCTACACCTTC. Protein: CAWVWTGGANRFNYGYTF.

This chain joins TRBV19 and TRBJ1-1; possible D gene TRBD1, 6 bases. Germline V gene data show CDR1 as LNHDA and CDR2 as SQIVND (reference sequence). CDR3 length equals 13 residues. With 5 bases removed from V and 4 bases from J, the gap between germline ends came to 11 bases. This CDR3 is CASSSQGPTEAFF. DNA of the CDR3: TGTGCCAGTAGTTCCCAGGGGCCCACTGAAGCTTTCTTT. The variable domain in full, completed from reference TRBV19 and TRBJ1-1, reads DGGITQSPKYLFRKEGQNVTLSCEQNLNHDAMYWYRQDPGQGLRLIYYSQIVNDFQKGDIAEGYSVSREKKESFPLTVTSAQKNPTAFYLCASSSQGPTEAFFGQGTRLTVV.

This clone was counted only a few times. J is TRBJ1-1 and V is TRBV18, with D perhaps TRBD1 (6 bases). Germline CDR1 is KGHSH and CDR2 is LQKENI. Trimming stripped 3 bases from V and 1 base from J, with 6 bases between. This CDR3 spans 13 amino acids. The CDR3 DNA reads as TGTGCCAGCTCACCGGGGGCGAACACTGAAGCTTTCTTT. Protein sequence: CASSPGANTEAFF.